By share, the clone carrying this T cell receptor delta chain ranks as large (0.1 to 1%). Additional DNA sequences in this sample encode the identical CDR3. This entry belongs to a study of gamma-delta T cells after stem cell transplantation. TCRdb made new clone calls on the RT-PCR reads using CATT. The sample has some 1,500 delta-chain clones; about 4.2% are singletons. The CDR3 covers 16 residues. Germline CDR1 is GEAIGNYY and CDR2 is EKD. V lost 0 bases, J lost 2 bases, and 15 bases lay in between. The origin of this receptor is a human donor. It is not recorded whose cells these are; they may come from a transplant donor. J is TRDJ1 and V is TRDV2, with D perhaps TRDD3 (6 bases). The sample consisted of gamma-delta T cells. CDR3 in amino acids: CACDTVGAKATDKLIF. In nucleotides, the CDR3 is TGTGCCTGTGACACCGTGGGGGCCAAAGCTACCGATAAACTCATCTTT.